This T cell receptor beta chain was sequenced during a study of coeliac disease. Repertoires were generated with immunoSEQ multiplex PCR, while TCRdb's copy carries only in-frame clones and drops some. This table holds approximately 8,500 clones, 50% to 70% found once. Sample: intraepithelial lymphocytes from the gut. This receptor was identified in a woman aged 55-70 years with celiac disease.

This chain's CDR3 is CASSISGSGQETQYF. DNA for the CDR3: TGTGCCAGTAGTATCAGCGGGAGTGGGCAAGAGACCCAGTACTTC. The chain recombines TRBV19 with TRBJ2-5; TRBD2 aligns across 8 bases. CDR3 length: 15 residues. Unmatched junction bases numbered 5, after V lost 3 bases and J lost 2 bases. The V gene's germline CDR1 is LNHDA and CDR2 SQIVND (reference sequence).